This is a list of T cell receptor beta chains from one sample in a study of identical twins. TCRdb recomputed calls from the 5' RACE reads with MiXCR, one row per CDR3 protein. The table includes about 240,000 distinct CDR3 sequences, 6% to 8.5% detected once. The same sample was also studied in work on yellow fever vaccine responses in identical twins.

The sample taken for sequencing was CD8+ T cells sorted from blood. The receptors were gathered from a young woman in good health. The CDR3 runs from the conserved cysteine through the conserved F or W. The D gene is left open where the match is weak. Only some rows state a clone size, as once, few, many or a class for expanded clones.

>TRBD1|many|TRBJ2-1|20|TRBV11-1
TGTGCCAGCAGCTTAGTTTCTGGACAGGGCACTATCCGCTCCTACAATGAGCAGTTCTTC
CASSLVSGQGTIRSYNEQFF
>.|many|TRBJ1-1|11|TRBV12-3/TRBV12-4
TGTGCCAGCAGTCCGAACACTGAAGCTTTCTTT
CASSPNTEAFF
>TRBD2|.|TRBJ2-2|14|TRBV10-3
TGTGCCATCAATGGACTAGCCGACACCGGGGAGCTGTTTTTT
CAINGLADTGELFF
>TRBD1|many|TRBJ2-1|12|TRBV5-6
TGTGCCAGCAGCTGGGGACAGAATGAGCAGTTCTTC
CASSWGQNEQFF
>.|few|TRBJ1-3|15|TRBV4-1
TGCGCCAGCAGCCCCTCGGAGGGGTTAGGAAACACCATATATTTT
CASSPSEGLGNTIYF
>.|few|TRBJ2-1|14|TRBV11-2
TGTGCCAGCAGCTTAGAGGCTGACGGCAATGAGCAGTTCTTC
CASSLEADGNEQFF
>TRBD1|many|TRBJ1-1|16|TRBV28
TGTGCCAGCAGTTTTAGGACAGGGTTCTGGGGCACTGAAGCTTTCTTT
CASSFRTGFWGTEAFF
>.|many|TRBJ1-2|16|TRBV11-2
TGTGCCAGCAGTGGCGCGTCGGGGGGCTGGAACTATGGCTACACCTTC
CASSGASGGWNYGYTF
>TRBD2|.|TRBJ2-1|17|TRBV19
TGTGCCAGTACCTCGTGGTCTAGCGGAGAGCATTACAATGAGCAGTTCTTC
CASTSWSSGEHYNEQFF
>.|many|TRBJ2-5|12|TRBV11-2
TGTGCCAGCAGCTTAGGTGCAGAGACCCAGTACTTC
CASSLGAETQYF
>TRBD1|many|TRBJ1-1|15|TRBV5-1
TGCGCCAGCAGCTCGGGCGACAGGGTGAACACTGAAGCTTTCTTT
CASSSGDRVNTEAFF
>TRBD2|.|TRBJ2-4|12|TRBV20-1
TGCAGTGCTGGGGAGGGCGGGGGCATTCAGTACTTC
CSAGEGGGIQYF
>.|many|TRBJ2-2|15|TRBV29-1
TGCAGCGTTGAACTTCCAAGAAACATCGCCGGGGAGCTGTTTTTT
CSVELPRNIAGELFF
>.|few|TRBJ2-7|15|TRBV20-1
TGCAGTGCTAGAGATTCCGACAGACCCTCCTACGAGCAGTACTTC
CSARDSDRPSYEQYF
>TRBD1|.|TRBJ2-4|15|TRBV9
TGTGCCAGCAGCTCTTCAGGGGGTTCCCAAAACATTCAGTACTTC
CASSSSGGSQNIQYF
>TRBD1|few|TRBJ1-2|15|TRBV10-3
TGTGCCATCAGTGACCCCGGTACAGGGGTTCTTGGCTACACCTTC
CAISDPGTGVLGYTF
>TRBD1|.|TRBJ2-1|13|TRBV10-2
TGCGCCAGCAGTGAACAGGGGAGCAATGAGCAGTTCTTC
CASSEQGSNEQFF
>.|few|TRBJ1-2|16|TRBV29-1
TGCAGCGTTCCGCGGACCCCCGGAGAGAGGAACTATGGCTACACCTTC
CSVPRTPGERNYGYTF
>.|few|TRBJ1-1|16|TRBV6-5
TGTGCCAGCAGTTACTCGGGCACAGGCTTGAACACTGAAGCTTTCTTT
CASSYSGTGLNTEAFF
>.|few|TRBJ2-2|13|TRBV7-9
TGTGCCAGCAGCTTAGGGAAGACCGGGGAGCTGTTTTTT
CASSLGKTGELFF
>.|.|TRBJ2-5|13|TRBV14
TGTGCCAGCAGCCAGGGGGCTCGGGAGACCCAGTACTTC
CASSQGARETQYF
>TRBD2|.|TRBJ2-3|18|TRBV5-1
TGCGCCAGCAGCTCGCTTTCACCGGGACTAGAGAGCACAGATACGCAGTATTTT
CASSSLSPGLESTDTQYF
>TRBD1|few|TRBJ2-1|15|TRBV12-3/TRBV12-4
TGTGCCATTACCACAGGGGCCTTCGGAACAAATGAGCAGTTCTTC
CAITTGAFGTNEQFF
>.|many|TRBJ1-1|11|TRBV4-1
TGCGCCAGCAGAGAAGGGACCGAAGCTTTCTTT
CASREGTEAFF
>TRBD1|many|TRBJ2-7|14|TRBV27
TGTGCCAGCAGTTCCCGGGACAGGGTGTACGAGCAGTACTTC
CASSSRDRVYEQYF
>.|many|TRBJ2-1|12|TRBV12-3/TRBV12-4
TGTGCCAGCAGCCCCCATCTCAATGAGCAGTTCTTC
CASSPHLNEQFF
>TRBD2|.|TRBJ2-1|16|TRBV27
TGTGCCAGCAGTTTCTATGCGGGAGGGCTACACAATGAGCAGTTCTTC
CASSFYAGGLHNEQFF
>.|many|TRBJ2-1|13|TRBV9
TGTGCCAGCGCCATGGGCGCGGGATATGAGCAGTTCTTC
CASAMGAGYEQFF
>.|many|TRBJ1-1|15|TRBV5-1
TGCGCCAGCAGCTTGGAAGGGACCGACAACACTGAAGCTTTCTTT
CASSLEGTDNTEAFF
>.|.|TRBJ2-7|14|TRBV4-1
TGCGCCAGCAGCCACCCCGGGTCCTCCTACGAGCAGTACTTC
CASSHPGSSYEQYF
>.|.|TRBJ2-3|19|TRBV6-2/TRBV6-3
TGTGCCAGCAGTTACTCGAAACTGGAGGGAGGCCTTAGCACAGATACGCAGTATTTT
CASSYSKLEGGLSTDTQYF
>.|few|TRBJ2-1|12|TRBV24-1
TGTGCCACCAGTGATTTAGGTCATGAGCAGTTCTTC
CATSDLGHEQFF
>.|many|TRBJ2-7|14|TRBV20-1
TGCAGTGCTAGAGATAGAGCGGGTACCTACGAGCAGTACTTC
CSARDRAGTYEQYF
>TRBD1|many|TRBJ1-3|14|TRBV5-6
TGTGCCAGCAGCTCGCGGACAGGCAGAAACACCATATATTTT
CASSSRTGRNTIYF
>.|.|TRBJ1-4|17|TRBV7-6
TGTGCCAGCAGCCCCACAAAGATGGGTGCAACTAATGAAAAACTGTTTTTT
CASSPTKMGATNEKLFF
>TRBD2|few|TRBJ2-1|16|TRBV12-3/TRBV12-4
TGTGCCAGCAGTTTAATACTAGCGGGCCAATACAATGAGCAGTTCTTC
CASSLILAGQYNEQFF
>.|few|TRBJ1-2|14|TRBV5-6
TGTGCCAGCAGCCCGCGATGGGACGGCTATGGCTACACCTTC
CASSPRWDGYGYTF
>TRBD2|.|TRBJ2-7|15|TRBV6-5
TGTGCCAGCAGTTACGGGACTAGCGGGAGGTACGAGCAGTACTTC
CASSYGTSGRYEQYF
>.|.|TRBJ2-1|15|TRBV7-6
TGTGCCAGCAGCTTAGCGTCAGAAGTCAACAATGAGCAGTTCTTC
CASSLASEVNNEQFF
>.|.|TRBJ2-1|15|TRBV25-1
TGTGCCAGCAGTGAGGTGGGGAGCTCCTACAATGAGCAGTTCTTC
CASSEVGSSYNEQFF
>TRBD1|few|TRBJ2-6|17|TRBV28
TGTGCCAGCAGTAGGCCGGGACAGGGGGCTGGGGCCAACGTCCTGACTTTC
CASSRPGQGAGANVLTF
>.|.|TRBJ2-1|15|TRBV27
TGTGCCAGCAGTATCTACGGACCCGTCGGCAATGAGCAGTTCTTC
CASSIYGPVGNEQFF
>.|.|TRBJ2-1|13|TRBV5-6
TGTGCCAGCAGCTTGGCTCCCCGCAATGAGCAGTTCTTC
CASSLAPRNEQFF